Following are 26 T cell receptor beta chains from one sample sequenced in a study of shared clonotypes between healthy human individuals. Sequencing used immunoSEQ multiplex PCR; TCRdb keeps in-frame clones, though not all of them. The repertoire has about 96,000 clones, around half of them found once; the top ten carry over 12%. Sequencing was done on a sample of PBMCs. The receptors were sampled from a woman between 40 and 50 years old in good health. Some clones in this sample may be carry-over from other donors' samples.

The chain links TRBV2 to TRBJ2-7; possible D gene TRBD1, 6 bases. The DNA end is more similar to TRBJ2-5, so the J call may be wrong. Germline CDR1 SNHLY, CDR2 FYNNEI. This CDR3 has 12 amino acids. The CDR3 DNA reads as TGTGCCAGCAGCGGAACAGGGGAGACCCAGTACTTC. Translation: CASSGTGETQYF.

This clone was seen repeatedly, ten times or more. This chain joins TRBV4-2 and TRBJ2-1, with 9 bases that match TRBD1. CDR1 and CDR2 (germline): LGHNA, YNFKEQ. The CDR3 spans 16 residues. Unmatched junction bases numbered 4, after V lost 0 bases and J lost 4 bases. CDR3 protein: CASSQDWDRDYNEQFF. For the CDR3, the DNA is TGTGCCAGCAGCCAAGATTGGGACAGGGATTACAATGAGCAGTTCTTC.

This clone has ten or more counts. The gene calls are TRBV30 and TRBJ2-1, with 9 bases matching TRBD1. Trimming cost V 4 bases and J 7 bases; bases outside gene matches: 8. Per the germline V gene, CDR1 is GTSNPN and CDR2 is SVGIG (reference sequence). The CDR3 extends over 14 amino acids. The CDR3, as DNA: TGTGCCTGGACCGGGACAGGGTTGGGGAATGAGCAGTTCTTC. This codes for CAWTGTGLGNEQFF.

This clone showed up many times. V usage is TRBV7-8 and J usage is TRBJ1-5, with no clear D. The CDR3 is made up of 12 amino acids. CDR1 and CDR2 (germline): SGHVS, FQNEAQ. V gave up 8 bases and J gave up 1 base, with 6 bases separating them. The CDR3 nucleotides are TGTGCCAGCGGGCGGAGCAATCAGCCCCAGCATTTT. Amino acid sequence: CASGRSNQPQHF.

The chain has TRBV4-1 and TRBJ2-7, with 8 bases aligning to TRBD1. The CDR3 has 14 residues. The germline CDR1 and CDR2 sequences are MGHRA and YSYEKL. The ends lost 4 bases at V and 5 bases at J; junction bases unmatched: 7. In DNA form, the CDR3 reads TGCGCCAGCAGCCGCGGACAGGGTAGCGACGAGCAGTACTTC. It codes for CASSRGQGSDEQYF.

At least ten counts were recorded for this clone. V is TRBV6-1 and J is TRBJ2-1; 12 bases match TRBD2. Per germline, CDR1 MNHNS and CDR2 SASEGT. The J segment lost 6 bases and the V segment lost 3 bases, leaving 9 bases of the junction unmatched. The length of the CDR3 is 17 residues. The CDR3 here is CASSDTGLAGRGNEQFF. CDR3 nucleotide sequence: TGTGCCAGCAGTGACACCGGACTAGCGGGGCGGGGCAATGAGCAGTTCTTC.

This clone was observed a few times. This sequence joins TRBV7-9 and TRBJ2-7, with 7 bases identical to TRBD1. The CDR3 length is 13 residues. Germline CDR1 reads SEHNR; CDR2 reads FQNEAQ (reference sequence). The V and J ends lost 1 base and 4 bases, in that order; junction bases with no gene match: 1. The CDR3 sequence: CASSLGDRYEQYF. In DNA form, the CDR3 reads TGTGCCAGCAGCTTAGGGGACAGATACGAGCAGTACTTC.

The sample holds one count of this clone. The chain has TRBV5-1 and TRBJ1-2, with D perhaps matching TRBD1 (5 bases). The V end lost 4 bases, the J end lost 7 bases, and 23 bases lay between the germline ends. In germline, CDR1 is SGHRS, CDR2 YFSETQ. The CDR3 loop spans 16 amino acids. CDR3 DNA: TGCGCCAGCAGCCCTCCCGGCAGGGAGGTTGTGGGTGGCTACACCTTC. It codes for CASSPPGREVVGGYTF.

As to this clone: A far larger clone lies a single base away; this is likely a read error. The chain recombines TRBV5-4 with TRBJ1-2, with unresolved D. Germline assignment: CDR1 SGHNT and CDR2 YYREEE (reference sequence). V lost 0 bases and J 8 bases, leaving 11 bases between the germline ends. The CDR3 is 13 residues long. The CDR3 bases are TGTGCCAGCAGCTTGGGGGAGAAGAGGGGCTACACCTTC. It codes for CASSLGEKRGYTF. Full variable domain (rest looked up from reference TRBV5-4 and TRBJ1-2): ETGVTQSPTHLIKTRGQQVTLRCSSQSGHNTVSWYQQALGQGPQFIFQYYREEENGRGNFPPRFSGLQFPNYSSELNVNALELDDSALYLCASSLGEKRGYTFGSGTRLTVV.

About this clone itself: The germline gene is not matched at one end of the junction; a read error may be the cause. This sample also contains other DNA sequences that code for the same CDR3. This rearrangement joins TRBV7-3 to TRBJ2-2; TRBD1 matches 7 bases. The CDR3 sequence is 15 residues long. In germline, CDR1 is SGHTA, CDR2 FQGTGA. This CDR3 is CASSRTGTADGELFF. CDR3 sequence (DNA): TGTGCCAGCAGTCGGACCGGGACAGCGGACGGGGAGTTGTTTTTT.

About this clone itself: A much larger clone differs by one base, so this may be a read error. This CDR3 fails to terminate in the conserved phenylalanine or tryptophan, so it likely reflects a read error. The chain links TRBV19 to TRBJ2-7; D is ambiguous. Per germline, CDR1 LNHDA and CDR2 SQIVND (reference sequence). The CDR3 is made up of 13 amino acids. The V gene lost 0 bases and the J gene lost 6 bases, with 9 bases spanning the gap. The CDR3 sequence is CASSIDPGGEQYL. CDR3 DNA sequence: TGTGCCAGTAGTATAGATCCGGGCGGCGAGCAGTACCTC.

CDR3 amino acids: CAWARLAGNTGELFF. The CDR3 DNA sequence: TGTGCCTGGGCCCGACTAGCGGGAAACACCGGGGAGCTGTTTTTT. This sequence joins TRBV30 and TRBJ2-2, with 11 bases aligning to TRBD2. Germline V CDR1 and CDR2: GTSNPN, SVGIG (reference sequence). The ends lost 5 bases at V and 2 bases at J; junction bases unmatched: 4. The CDR3 is 15 amino acids.

CDR3 residues: CASSQGTGGPYEQYF. The CDR3 DNA reads TGTGCCAGCAGCCAGGGGACAGGGGGCCCTTACGAGCAGTACTTC. V gene TRBV4-2 combines with J gene TRBJ2-7; TRBD1 aligns across 12 bases. V was pared by 3 bases and J by 4 bases, with 4 bases of the junction left unmatched. The CDR3 covers 15 residues. CDR1 LGHNA and CDR2 YNFKEQ come from the germline V gene.

This chain joins TRBV27 and TRBJ1-1; 7 positions match TRBD1. Germline loops: CDR1 MNHEY, CDR2 SMNVEV (reference sequence). Trimming took 4 bases from V and 5 from J; bases not matched to a gene: 13. The CDR3 loop spans 16 amino acids. CDR3 protein: CASSSRTTGVGTEAFF. CDR3 bases: TGTGCCAGCAGTTCGAGGACAACAGGGGTGGGGACTGAAGCTTTCTTT.

The gene calls are TRBV6-6 and TRBJ2-2, with 11 bases matching TRBD1. After removal of 10 bases from V and 4 bases from J, the junction contained 5 bases not matched to a gene. The germline V gene encodes CDR1 MNHNY and CDR2 SVGAGI (reference sequence). The CDR3 consists of 14 residues. The CDR3 DNA sequence: TGTGCCACCCGGGGACAGGGGGGCACCGGGGAGCTGTTTTTT. Its protein product is CATRGQGGTGELFF.

The V and J genes are TRBV28 and TRBJ1-4; D is undetermined. The germline V gene has CDR1 MDHEN and CDR2 SYDVKM. The CDR3 extends over 18 amino acids. Trimming cost V 1 base and J 7 bases, with 22 bases left between them. This CDR3 is CASSLFSGLSTAIEKLFF. CDR3 nucleotides: TGTGCCAGCAGTTTATTCTCCGGCTTAAGCACCGCTATTGAAAAACTGTTTTTT.

This clone was detected only a few times. The germline gene is not matched at one end of the junction; a read error may be the cause. CDR3 in DNA: TGTGCCAGCGGCTTTGCAGGGGAAGAGACCCAGTACTTC. This gives the protein CASGFAGEETQYF. This chain uses TRBV7-2 with TRBJ2-5, with a possible D match to TRBD1 (6 bases). The CDR3 has 13 residues. Germline V gene lookup returns CDR1 SGHTA and CDR2 FQGNSA.

V and J are TRBV28 and TRBJ2-2, with TRBD1 matching 8 bases. J gave up 6 bases and V 6 bases, and 0 bases lay outside the gene matches. The CDR3 covers 12 residues. Germline CDR1 reads MDHEN; CDR2 reads SYDVKM. The CDR3 coding sequence is TGTGCCAGCAGACAGGGGGCCGGGGAGCTGTTTTTT. It specifies CASRQGAGELFF.

The gene calls are TRBV30 and TRBJ1-2, with D perhaps TRBD1 (5 bases). The CDR3 consists of 13 residues. V lost 2 bases, J lost 3 bases, and 10 bases lay in between. The germline V gene encodes CDR1 GTSNPN and CDR2 SVGIG (reference sequence). The CDR3 DNA is TGTGCCTGGAGTCTGGGGGAGGACTATGGCTACACCTTC. Residues: CAWSLGEDYGYTF.

V gene TRBV9 combines with J gene TRBJ1-4; 8 bases align to TRBD1. The germline CDR1 and CDR2 sequences are SGDLS and YYNGEE. CDR3 length: 15 residues. V lost 3 bases and J lost 3; bases outside the gene matches: 4. Here the CDR3 reads CASSAQGAANEKLFF. CDR3 sequence (DNA): TGTGCCAGCAGCGCGCAGGGGGCAGCTAATGAAAAACTGTTTTTT.

This clone was counted a few times. The chain is built from TRBV18 and TRBJ2-6; D call uncertain. The CDR3 totals 15 residues. Trimming took off 2 bases at V and 4 bases at J, with 9 bases between the two ends. Per the germline V gene, CDR1 is KGHSH and CDR2 is LQKENI. CDR3 protein: CASSPETLGANVLTF. CDR3 DNA: TGTGCCAGCTCACCAGAGACACTGGGGGCCAACGTCCTGACTTTC. Full variable domain (rest looked up from reference TRBV18 and TRBJ2-6): NAGVMQNPRHLVRRRGQEARLRCSPMKGHSHVYWYRQLPEEGLKFMVYLQKENIIDESGMPKERFSAEFPKEGPSILRIQQVVRGDSAAYFCASSPETLGANVLTFGAGSRLTVL.

This clone was detected only a few times. J is TRBJ1-2 and V is TRBV29-1; TRBD1 matches 8 bases. V lost 3 bases to trimming and J lost 2 bases; unmatched junction nucleotides: 11. The CDR3 is made up of 16 amino acids. The germline V gene has CDR1 SQVTM and CDR2 ANQGSEA. CDR3 sequence: CSVESIRDRGNYGYTF. CDR3 coding DNA: TGCAGCGTTGAGTCTATCCGAGACAGGGGAAACTATGGCTACACCTTC.

The chain joins TRBV4-2 to TRBJ2-2, with D hard to call. Trimming pared 0 bases from V and 1 base from J, leaving 9 bases between. Germline V gene lookup returns CDR1 LGHNA and CDR2 YNFKEQ. CDR3 length: 16 amino acids. The CDR3 is CASSQDRGQNTGELFF. The DNA of the CDR3 is TGTGCCAGCAGCCAAGATCGTGGCCAGAACACCGGGGAGCTGTTTTTT.

The V and J genes are TRBV18 and TRBJ1-1; TRBD1 might be the D (5 bases). Germline values: CDR1 KGHSH, CDR2 LQKENI. The CDR3 runs 18 residues. Trimming cost V 1 base and J 1 base, with 19 bases left between them. CDR3 region: CASSPQTAGREGNTEAFF. In DNA form, the CDR3 reads TGTGCCAGCTCACCACAGACAGCGGGGAGGGAGGGGAACACTGAAGCTTTCTTT.

In this sample, this clone turned up many times. The chain joins TRBV27 to TRBJ2-1; D is possibly TRBD2 (5 bases). V shed 5 bases and J shed 1 base, with 12 bases lying between them. Germline V CDR1 and CDR2: MNHEY, SMNVEV (reference sequence). This CDR3 has 15 residues. CDR3: CASSLDEGSYNEQFF. The CDR3 DNA is TGTGCCAGCAGTCTTGATGAGGGTTCCTACAATGAGCAGTTCTTC.

The chain carries TRBV19 and TRBJ1-2; a possible D gene is TRBD1 (5 bases). Germline CDR1 reads LNHDA; CDR2 reads SQIVND (reference sequence). The CDR3 is made up of 13 amino acids. Trimming took 3 bases from V and 3 from J, leaving 8 bases between them. The CDR3 sequence: CASSMGQDYGYTF. For the CDR3, the DNA is TGTGCCAGTAGTATGGGGCAGGACTATGGCTACACCTTC.